This T cell receptor beta chain was identified in a study of blood T cells in healthy people across ages. This clonotype occurred a few times. The target antigen is unknown. A read error may be the cause here, since a much bigger clone is one base away. Study-level results: The long-lived group displayed more naive CD4+ cells, plus higher diversity, than the aged donors did.

Germline loops: CDR1 SGHTA, CDR2 FQGNSA. The CDR3 consists of 13 residues. A second PCR, run for about 7 to 11 cycles, used a sample-barcoded 5' primer plus a J-beta primer mix. One entry per CDR3 protein results from TCRdb running MiXCR on the 5' RACE reads. The sample includes hundreds of thousands of distinct CDR3 sequences, more than 25% seen only once; the top ten take approximately 15%. The chain couples TRBV7-2 to TRBJ2-1, with D uncertain. The receptor was derived from a woman of 80 years or more in good health. Sequencing input: blood. CDR3 DNA sequence: TGTGTCAGCAGCTCAGGACCATACAACGAGCAGTTCTTC. Its protein is CVSSSGPYNEQFF.